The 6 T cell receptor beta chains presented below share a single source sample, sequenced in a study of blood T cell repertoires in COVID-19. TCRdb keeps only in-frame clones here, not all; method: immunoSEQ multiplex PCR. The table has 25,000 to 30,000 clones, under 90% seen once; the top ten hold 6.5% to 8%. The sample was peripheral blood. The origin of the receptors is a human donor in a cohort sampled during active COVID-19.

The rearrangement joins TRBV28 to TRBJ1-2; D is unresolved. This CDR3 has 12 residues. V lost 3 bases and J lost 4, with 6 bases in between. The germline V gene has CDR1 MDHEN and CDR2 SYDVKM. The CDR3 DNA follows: TGTGCCAGCAGTTTTGGCAGCTATGGCTACACCTTC. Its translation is CASSFGSYGYTF.

The CDR3 region is CASRQGTNTGELFF. The CDR3 coding sequence is TGTGCCAGCAGGCAGGGTACGAACACCGGGGAGCTGTTTTTT. The chain joins TRBV7-6 to TRBJ2-2, with a weak D call TRBD1 (5 bases). The CDR3 sequence is 14 residues long. Germline assignment: CDR1 SGHVS and CDR2 FNYEAQ. Trimming shortened V by 6 bases and J by 0 bases, and 8 bases separated the two germline ends.

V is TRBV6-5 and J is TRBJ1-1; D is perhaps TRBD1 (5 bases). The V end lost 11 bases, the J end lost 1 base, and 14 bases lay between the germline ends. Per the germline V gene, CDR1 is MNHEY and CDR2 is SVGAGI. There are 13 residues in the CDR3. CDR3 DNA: TGTGCCGTTCAGGGCTCTTGGAACACTGAAGCTTTCTTT. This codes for CAVQGSWNTEAFF.

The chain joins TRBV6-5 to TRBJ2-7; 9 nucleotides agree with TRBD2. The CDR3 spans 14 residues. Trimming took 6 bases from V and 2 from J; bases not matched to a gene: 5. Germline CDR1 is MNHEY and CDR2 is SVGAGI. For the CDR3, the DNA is TGTGCCAGCAGGCTCACTAGCGGGCCCTACGAGCAGTACTTC. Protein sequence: CASRLTSGPYEQYF.

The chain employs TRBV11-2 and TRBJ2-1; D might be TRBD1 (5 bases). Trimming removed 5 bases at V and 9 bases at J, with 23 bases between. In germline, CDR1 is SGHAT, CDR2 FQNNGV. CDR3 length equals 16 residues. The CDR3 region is CASSPQGARATGEQFF. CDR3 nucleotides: TGTGCCAGCAGCCCTCAAGGTGCGAGAGCAACAGGTGAGCAGTTCTTC.

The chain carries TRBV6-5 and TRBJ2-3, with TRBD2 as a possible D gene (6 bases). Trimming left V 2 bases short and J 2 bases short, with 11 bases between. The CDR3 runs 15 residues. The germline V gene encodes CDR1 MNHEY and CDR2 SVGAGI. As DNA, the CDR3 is TGTGCCAGCAGTTACGAGGGACTTTCCACAGATACGCAGTATTTT. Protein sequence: CASSYEGLSTDTQYF.